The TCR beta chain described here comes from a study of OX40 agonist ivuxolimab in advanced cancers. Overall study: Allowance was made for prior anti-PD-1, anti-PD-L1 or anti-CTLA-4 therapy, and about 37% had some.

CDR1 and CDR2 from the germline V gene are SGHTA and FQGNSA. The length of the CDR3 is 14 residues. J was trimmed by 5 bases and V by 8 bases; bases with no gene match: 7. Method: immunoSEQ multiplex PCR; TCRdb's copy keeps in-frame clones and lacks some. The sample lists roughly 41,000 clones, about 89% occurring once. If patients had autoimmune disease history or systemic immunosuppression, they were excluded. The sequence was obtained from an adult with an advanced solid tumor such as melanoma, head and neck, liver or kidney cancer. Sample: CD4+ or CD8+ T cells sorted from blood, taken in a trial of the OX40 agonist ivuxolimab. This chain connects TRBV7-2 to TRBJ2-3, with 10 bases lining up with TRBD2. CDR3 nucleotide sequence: TGTGCCAGCTTGGAAGCGGGAGGGGGAGATACGCAGTATTTT. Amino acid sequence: CASLEAGGGDTQYF.